Shown below are 11 T cell receptor beta chains from a single sample sequenced in a study of identical twins' blood T cells (dated by TCRdb to the early 2010s). The method behind the library was 5' RACE. Sequencing was performed on an Illumina Genome Analyzer IIx. The public reads were run again by TCRdb, first through fastp at Q25 and then through MiXCR, and only productive beta chains were kept. Rows are unified per CDR3 protein, each entry keeping the most common DNA and genes. The sample records about 370,000 distinct CDR3 sequences, over 25% of which are singletons. 6% to 7% of the sample rests with the top ten. The sample consisted of PBMCs. The receptors here all came from a woman aged 18 to 55 in good health.

The genes are TRBV18 and TRBJ1-6, with TRBD1 matching over 9 bases. Looked up from germline, CDR1 is KGHSH and CDR2 is LQKENI. Germline trimming cut 4 bases from V and 5 bases from J; bases unmatched to any gene: 6. The CDR3 runs to 16 residues. The CDR3 DNA follows: TGTGCCAGCTCACTGGACAGGGGAGGAGATAATTCACCCCTCCACTTT. Its translation is CASSLDRGGDNSPLHF.

This chain joins TRBV10-3 and TRBJ2-3; D gene uncertain. The CDR3 loop spans 11 amino acids. Trimming took 6 bases from V and 2 from J, leaving 3 bases between them. Germline assignment: CDR1 ENHRY and CDR2 SYGVKD. CDR3 region: CAISNTDTQYF. In DNA, the CDR3 is TGTGCCATCAGCAACACAGATACGCAGTATTTT.

This clonotype has a handful of counts. The gene calls are TRBV3-1 and TRBJ2-5, with 9 nucleotides matching TRBD1. The germline V gene encodes CDR1 LGHDT and CDR2 YNNKEL (reference sequence). Germline trimming cut 1 base from V and 5 bases from J; bases unmatched to any gene: 2. The CDR3 is 14 amino acids. The CDR3 region has the DNA TGTGCCAGCAGCCAAGCGGGACAGGGTGAGACCCAGTACTTC. This codes for CASSQAGQGETQYF.

This clonotype has just one count. This chain connects TRBV12-3 or TRBV12-4 to TRBJ1-2; no clear D gene. The CDR3 length is 13 residues. Trimming cost V 7 bases and J 8 bases, with 17 bases left between them. The CDR3 region has the DNA TGTGCCAGCACCATCGGACGGGCTGGGGGCTACACCTTC. It codes for CASTIGRAGGYTF.

This clonotype was recorded many times. The chain uses TRBV20-1 and TRBJ2-7; TRBD1 is a possible D gene (5 bases). V lost 5 bases and J 1 base, leaving 9 bases between the germline ends. There are 12 residues in the CDR3. Germline assignment: CDR1 DFQATT and CDR2 SNEGSKA (reference sequence). This chain's CDR3 is CSASDSSYEQYF. DNA for the CDR3: TGCAGTGCTTCCGACAGTTCCTACGAGCAGTACTTC.

This clonotype has only a few counts. The chain recombines TRBV29-1 with TRBJ1-2; a weak D match, TRBD1 (6 bases). Trimming left V 2 bases short and J 8 bases short, with 12 bases between. This CDR3 region has 12 residues. CDR1 and CDR2 (germline): SQVTM, ANQGSEA. CDR3 nucleotides: TGCAGCGTTGAAAGCACAGGGTACGGCTACACCTTC. Its protein is CSVESTGYGYTF.

The rearrangement joins TRBV29-1 to TRBJ2-3; D remains unclear. The V and J ends lost 8 bases and 0 bases respectively, with 12 bases between them. Germline V gene sequence: CDR1 SQVTM, CDR2 ANQGSEA. CDR3 length: 13 residues. The CDR3 protein is CSSTKKSTDTQYF. CDR3 DNA: TGCAGCTCCACAAAGAAGAGCACAGATACGCAGTATTTT.

This clonotype appeared many times. The chain recombines TRBV11-1 with TRBJ2-1; D may be TRBD2 (6 bases). CDR3 length: 14 residues. The V end was cut by 9 bases, the J end by 5 bases, with 17 bases between. The germline V gene encodes CDR1 SGHAT and CDR2 FQDESV (reference sequence). CDR3 sequence reads: CASGEWTGDNEQFF. CDR3 nucleotide sequence: TGTGCCAGTGGGGAGTGGACGGGAGACAATGAGCAGTTCTTC.

The chain uses TRBV4-1 and TRBJ1-5; D perhaps matches TRBD1 (5 bases). Germline-derived CDR1 and CDR2 are MGHRA and YSYEKL. The CDR3 has 16 amino acids. The V gene lost 4 bases and the J gene lost 6 bases, with 19 bases spanning the gap. As DNA, the CDR3 is TGCGCCAGCAGCCTATCAGGGAATGATCTTAGTCAGCCCCAGCATTTT. Amino acid sequence: CASSLSGNDLSQPQHF.

This clonotype was observed a few times. The chain is built from TRBV25-1 and TRBJ1-1; D is undetermined. CDR1 and CDR2 from the germline V gene are MGHDK and SYGVNS. The CDR3 has 12 residues. V gave up 6 bases and J gave up 2 bases, with 7 bases separating them. Written as DNA, the CDR3 is TGTGCCAGCAGCCCAGCAAACACTGAAGCTTTCTTT. Protein sequence: CASSPANTEAFF.

This clonotype was recorded a few times. The rearrangement links TRBV20-1 to TRBJ1-2; unclear D gene. The CDR3 consists of 14 residues. The V end lost 0 bases, the J end lost 5 bases, and 13 bases lay between the germline ends. CDR1 is DFQATT and CDR2 is SNEGSKA in the germline V gene (reference sequence). The CDR3 sequence: CSAREWADLYGYTF. The CDR3 bases are TGCAGTGCTAGAGAGTGGGCAGACTTATATGGCTACACCTTC.